This T cell receptor beta chain was found in a study of T cell repertoires in cytomegalovirus infection. Across the whole study: It can be stated that public TCR beta signatures indicated CMV infection as well as a matching HLA type.

A remark on this clonotype: Its antigen is as yet unknown.

TCRdb passed the reads through MiXCR, listing each CDR3 protein once. The sample lists roughly 130,000 distinct CDR3 sequences, under 30% seen once, with almost 35% in the top ten. The germline V gene encodes CDR1 SGHTA and CDR2 FQGNSA. Germline trimming cut 5 bases from V and 2 bases from J; bases unmatched to any gene: 15. The CDR3 covers 18 residues. Sequencing was carried out using PBMCs, sequenced either directly or after in vitro stimulation (not recorded which). The sequence derives from a human donor in good health (CMV status not recorded). Some clones in this sample may be carry-over from other donors' samples. This sequence joins TRBV7-2 and TRBJ2-3, with 8 nucleotides matching TRBD2. CDR3 amino acids: CASSVRGGLESITDTQYF. In nucleotides, the CDR3 is TGTGCCAGCAGCGTAAGAGGGGGACTAGAGAGTATCACAGATACGCAGTATTTT.